A selection of T cell receptor beta chains follows, all from one sample in a study of blood T cell repertoires in COVID-19. Data came from immunoSEQ multiplex PCR; TCRdb stores just in-frame clones and leaves some out. The table includes under 300,000 clones, 85% to 90% detected once. Sequenced sample: peripheral blood. The receptors were gathered from a man in his sixties with acute or convalescent COVID-19. CDR3s include the opening cysteine and the closing phenylalanine or tryptophan. The order of the fields is J gene, V gene, clone size, D gene, CDR3 protein, CDR3 DNA. The D gene is left open where the match is weak. Size values are once, few and many counts, or a class for expanded clones, and some rows have none.

j_gene: TRBJ2-3
v_gene: TRBV6-4
abundance: NA
d_gene: NA
CDR3aa: CASSDSHGSTDTQYF
CDR3nt: TGTGCCAGCAGTGACTCTCACGGTAGCACAGATACGCAGTATTTT

j_gene: TRBJ2-7
v_gene: TRBV5-1
abundance: NA
d_gene: TRBD1
CDR3aa: CASSLNPPGQGSYEQYF
CDR3nt: TGCGCCAGCAGCCTGAACCCTCCGGGACAGGGGTCCTACGAGCAGTACTTC

j_gene: TRBJ2-2
v_gene: TRBV24-1
abundance: NA
d_gene: NA
CDR3aa: CATSVRGGTGELFF
CDR3nt: TGTGCCACCAGTGTCAGGGGTGGCACCGGGGAGCTGTTTTTT

j_gene: TRBJ2-3
v_gene: TRBV11-1
abundance: NA
d_gene: TRBD1
CDR3aa: CASSSRQGARDTQYF
CDR3nt: TGTGCCAGCAGCTCCCGACAGGGGGCGAGAGATACGCAGTATTTT

j_gene: TRBJ2-6
v_gene: TRBV5-1
abundance: NA
d_gene: TRBD1
CDR3aa: CASSIRDRHSSGANVLTF
CDR3nt: TGCGCCAGCAGCATCCGGGACAGGCATTCCTCTGGGGCCAACGTCCTGACTTTC

j_gene: TRBJ2-3
v_gene: TRBV7-3
abundance: NA
d_gene: TRBD1
CDR3aa: CASSSSGGTDTQYF
CDR3nt: TGTGCCAGCAGCTCCTCAGGGGGAACAGATACGCAGTATTTT

j_gene: TRBJ2-7
v_gene: TRBV6-2/TRBV6-3
abundance: once
d_gene: TRBD2
CDR3aa: CASSYSFSGSDEQYF
CDR3nt: TGTGCCAGCAGTTACTCGTTTAGCGGGAGCGACGAGCAGTACTTC

j_gene: TRBJ1-2
v_gene: TRBV30
abundance: NA
d_gene: NA
CDR3aa: CAWTGGRGGYTF
CDR3nt: TGTGCCTGGACAGGCGGACGGGGAGGCTACACCTTC

j_gene: TRBJ2-1
v_gene: TRBV11-3
abundance: few
d_gene: TRBD2
CDR3aa: CASSSNTSERILTRHQFF
CDR3nt: TGTGCCAGCAGCTCCAATACTAGCGAGAGGATCTTGACCCGACATCAGTTCTTC

j_gene: TRBJ2-7
v_gene: TRBV6-2/TRBV6-3
abundance: NA
d_gene: NA
CDR3aa: CASSIDRSYSYEQYF
CDR3nt: TGTGCCAGCAGTATAGACAGGTCATACTCCTACGAGCAGTACTTC

j_gene: TRBJ2-3
v_gene: TRBV20-1
abundance: NA
d_gene: NA
CDR3aa: CSASQGIGTDTQYF
CDR3nt: TGCAGTGCTAGTCAGGGGATCGGCACAGATACGCAGTATTTT

j_gene: TRBJ2-7
v_gene: TRBV6-5
abundance: NA
d_gene: TRBD1
CDR3aa: CASSARRGQADEQYF
CDR3nt: TGTGCCAGCAGCGCCAGGCGGGGACAGGCCGACGAGCAGTACTTC

j_gene: TRBJ2-1
v_gene: TRBV11-1
abundance: once
d_gene: TRBD1
CDR3aa: CASSLDRGSYNEQFF
CDR3nt: TGTGCCAGCAGCCTGGACAGGGGGTCCTACAATGAGCAGTTCTTC

j_gene: TRBJ1-6
v_gene: TRBV10-3
abundance: NA
d_gene: NA
CDR3aa: CAISESAGTNSPLHF
CDR3nt: TGTGCCATCAGTGAGTCAGCGGGGACCAATTCACCCCTCCACTTT

j_gene: TRBJ1-2
v_gene: TRBV5-1
abundance: few
d_gene: TRBD1
CDR3aa: CASSSTGAYGYTF
CDR3nt: TGCGCCAGCAGCTCGACAGGGGCCTATGGCTACACCTTC

j_gene: TRBJ2-1
v_gene: TRBV20-1
abundance: NA
d_gene: NA
CDR3aa: CSAGGGNEQFF
CDR3nt: TGCAGTGCTGGGGGAGGCAATGAGCAGTTCTTC

j_gene: TRBJ2-1
v_gene: TRBV19
abundance: once
d_gene: TRBD2
CDR3aa: CASSPGLGLDEQFF
CDR3nt: TGTGCCAGTAGTCCGGGACTAGGGCTAGATGAGCAGTTCTTC

j_gene: TRBJ1-6
v_gene: TRBV27
abundance: NA
d_gene: NA
CDR3aa: CASSSGVSSSPLHF
CDR3nt: TGTGCCAGCAGTTCGGGTGTCAGCAGTTCACCCCTCCACTTT

j_gene: TRBJ2-5
v_gene: TRBV10-3
abundance: NA
d_gene: NA
CDR3aa: CAISESSTTRIQETQYF
CDR3nt: TGTGCCATCAGTGAGTCTAGTACTACAAGAATCCAAGAGACCCAGTACTTC

j_gene: TRBJ2-7
v_gene: TRBV4-2
abundance: few
d_gene: TRBD1
CDR3aa: CASSQRTGGAEQYF
CDR3nt: TGTGCCAGCAGCCAGAGGACAGGGGGCGCCGAGCAGTACTTC

j_gene: TRBJ1-1
v_gene: TRBV6-5
abundance: few
d_gene: NA
CDR3aa: CASRREPNTEAFF
CDR3nt: TGTGCCAGCAGACGGGAGCCGAACACTGAAGCTTTCTTT

j_gene: TRBJ1-3
v_gene: TRBV10-3
abundance: NA
d_gene: NA
CDR3aa: CAISEMGPSSGNTIYF
CDR3nt: TGTGCCATCAGTGAGATGGGGCCTAGCTCTGGAAACACCATATATTTT

j_gene: TRBJ1-3
v_gene: TRBV7-6
abundance: NA
d_gene: TRBD1
CDR3aa: CASSLGGTGVGNTIYF
CDR3nt: TGTGCCAGCAGCTTAGGTGGGACAGGGGTAGGAAACACCATATATTTT

j_gene: TRBJ2-2
v_gene: TRBV4-2
abundance: NA
d_gene: TRBD1
CDR3aa: CASSEGQGQANTGELFF
CDR3nt: TGTGCCAGCAGCGAAGGCCAGGGACAGGCGAACACCGGGGAGCTGTTTTTT

j_gene: TRBJ2-3
v_gene: TRBV7-9
abundance: NA
d_gene: NA
CDR3aa: CASRLAGQHTDTQYF
CDR3nt: TGTGCCAGCAGATTAGCTGGACAGCACACAGATACGCAGTATTTT

j_gene: TRBJ1-2
v_gene: TRBV29-1
abundance: few
d_gene: TRBD1
CDR3aa: CSVEGQGAFYGYTF
CDR3nt: TGCAGCGTTGAAGGGCAGGGGGCGTTCTATGGCTACACCTTC

j_gene: TRBJ2-7
v_gene: TRBV10-3
abundance: once
d_gene: TRBD2
CDR3aa: CAISNGLAGPGEQYF
CDR3nt: TGTGCCATCAGCAACGGACTAGCGGGACCCGGGGAGCAGTACTTC

j_gene: TRBJ1-2
v_gene: TRBV4-3
abundance: NA
d_gene: TRBD1
CDR3aa: CASSQDWQGAYGYTF
CDR3nt: TGCGCCAGCAGCCAAGATTGGCAGGGGGCGTATGGCTACACCTTC

j_gene: TRBJ1-6
v_gene: TRBV9
abundance: NA
d_gene: TRBD1
CDR3aa: CASSPGTVDSPLHF
CDR3nt: TGTGCCAGCAGCCCCGGGACAGTGGATTCACCCCTCCACTTT

j_gene: TRBJ1-4
v_gene: TRBV19
abundance: NA
d_gene: NA
CDR3aa: CASSTVVVSEKLFF
CDR3nt: TGTGCCAGTAGTACGGTAGTAGTCTCGGAAAAACTGTTTTTT

j_gene: TRBJ2-7
v_gene: TRBV7-6
abundance: NA
d_gene: TRBD2
CDR3aa: CASSSGTSGIYEQYF
CDR3nt: TGTGCCAGCAGCTCCGGGACTAGCGGGATCTACGAGCAGTACTTC

j_gene: TRBJ2-1
v_gene: TRBV7-3
abundance: NA
d_gene: NA
CDR3aa: CAILATYNEQFF
CDR3nt: TGTGCCATCCTGGCAACATACAATGAGCAGTTCTTC

j_gene: TRBJ2-7
v_gene: TRBV21-1
abundance: NA
d_gene: NA
CDR3aa: CASSKCGDRKGNEQYF
CDR3nt: TGTGCCAGCAGCAAATGTGGAGACCGGAAGGGGAACGAGCAGTACTTC

j_gene: TRBJ2-1
v_gene: TRBV6-5
abundance: NA
d_gene: TRBD1
CDR3aa: CASRDRGTNEQFF
CDR3nt: TGTGCCAGCAGGGACAGGGGAACGAATGAGCAGTTCTTC

j_gene: TRBJ2-1
v_gene: TRBV11-2
abundance: NA
d_gene: TRBD1
CDR3aa: CASSSPRGGRGTGEQFF
CDR3nt: TGTGCCAGCAGCTCCCCCCGAGGGGGCAGGGGAACGGGGGAGCAGTTCTTC

j_gene: TRBJ2-7
v_gene: TRBV4-1
abundance: NA
d_gene: TRBD1
CDR3aa: CASSQDSPDRSAYEQYF
CDR3nt: TGCGCCAGCAGCCAAGATTCGCCGGACAGGTCTGCCTACGAGCAGTACTTC

j_gene: TRBJ2-5
v_gene: TRBV14
abundance: NA
d_gene: TRBD2
CDR3aa: CASSRGAGVGETQYF
CDR3nt: TGTGCCAGCAGCCGCGGCGCGGGAGTAGGGGAGACCCAGTACTTC

j_gene: TRBJ2-7
v_gene: TRBV28
abundance: NA
d_gene: TRBD2
CDR3aa: CASSSYSGIRYEQYF
CDR3nt: TGTGCCAGCAGTTCCTATAGCGGGATCCGATACGAGCAGTACTTC